The 23 T cell receptor beta chains given below trace back to one sample, sequenced in a study of graft-versus-host responses after intestinal transplantation. No antigen has been assigned to these receptors. Libraries were prepared by immunoSEQ multiplex PCR; TCRdb keeps only in-frame clonotypes and omits some of them. In the table there are approximately 75,000 clones, around 87% of which are singletons. This specimen was unstimulated CD8+ T cells sorted from spleen or lymph node cells, taken before transplant. Every receptor here comes from a human donor who was the organ donor for an intestinal transplant.

The rearrangement joins TRBV28 to TRBJ2-7; no reliable D call. Trimming took off 3 bases at V and 3 bases at J, with 12 bases between the two ends. The germline gives CDR1 MDHEN, CDR2 SYDVKM. CDR3 length: 14 residues. The CDR3 sequence: CASSFDQEIYEQYV. The CDR3 DNA reads as TGTGCCAGCAGTTTTGACCAGGAAATCTACGAGCAGTACGTC.

This CDR3 is CASSDPRASGGKETQYF. The CDR3 nucleotides read TGTGCCAGCAGTGACCCCCGGGCTAGCGGGGGAAAAGAGACCCAGTACTTC. This chain uses TRBV25-1 with TRBJ2-5; 10 bases agree with TRBD2. The V gene's germline CDR1 is MGHDK and CDR2 SYGVNS. This CDR3 region has 17 residues. With V trimmed by 3 bases and J by 3 bases, 10 bases remained unmatched.

This sequence joins TRBV5-6 and TRBJ1-2; possibly TRBD1 for D (5 bases). From germline, CDR1 is SGHDT and CDR2 YYEEEE. CDR3 length equals 14 residues. Trimming took off 4 bases at V and 4 bases at J, with 14 bases between the two ends. The CDR3 DNA sequence: TGTGCCAGCAGCCCCTGGGGCAGGGTCTATGGCTACACCTTC. It codes for CASSPWGRVYGYTF.

The rearrangement joins TRBV7-9 to TRBJ2-7, with D possibly matching TRBD2 (6 bases). Trimming took 1 base from V and 0 from J, leaving 10 bases between them. This CDR3 is 15 amino acids long. CDR1 SEHNR and CDR2 FQNEAQ come from the germline V gene (reference sequence). The DNA of the CDR3 is TGTGCCAGCAGCTTAGTGGGGGGATCCTCCTACGAGCAGTACGTC. It yields the protein CASSLVGGSSYEQYV.

The rearrangement links TRBV27 to TRBJ2-7; D perhaps matches TRBD2 (7 bases). The CDR3 extends over 15 amino acids. The V and J ends lost 5 bases and 0 bases respectively, with 14 bases between them. Germline loops: CDR1 MNHEY, CDR2 SMNVEV (reference sequence). CDR3 nucleotide sequence: TGTGCCAGCAGTGTAAAGGGGGGGACCTCCTACGAGCAGTACGTC. This gives the protein CASSVKGGTSYEQYV.

This chain uses TRBV4-1 with TRBJ1-1; 7 nucleotides align to TRBD1. The junction had 8 bases not matched to a gene; V was cut back by 4 bases and J by 0 bases. The CDR3 spans 16 residues. Germline lookup yields CDR1 MGHRA and CDR2 YSYEKL. CDR3 DNA sequence: TGCGCCAGCAGCCCCCGGGACAGCTTTATGAACACTGAAGCTTTCTTT. Protein: CASSPRDSFMNTEAFF.

This clone was picked up a small number of times. This sequence joins TRBV7-9 and TRBJ1-4, with no clear D. Germline CDR1 reads SEHNR; CDR2 reads FQNEAQ (reference sequence). Trimming removed 5 bases at V and 6 bases at J, with 10 bases between. This CDR3 has 13 amino acids. The CDR3 sequence: CASSVSPYEKLFF. The CDR3 DNA reads TGTGCCAGCAGCGTGAGCCCCTATGAAAAACTGTTTTTT.

V gene TRBV27 combines with J gene TRBJ2-2, with TRBD1 identical over 12 bases. The CDR3 contains 16 residues. Germline V gene lookup returns CDR1 MNHEY and CDR2 SMNVEV (reference sequence). The junction had 3 bases not matched to a gene; V was cut back by 1 base and J by 6 bases. Written as DNA, the CDR3 is TGTGCCAGCAGTTTATGGGGACAGGGGGCATCCGGGGAGCTGTTTTTT. It translates to CASSLWGQGASGELFF.

V is TRBV11-2 and J is TRBJ1-4, with TRBD1 identical over 7 bases. Unmatched junction bases numbered 7, after V lost 5 bases and J lost 4 bases. The CDR3 is 15 amino acids. Germline V gene lookup returns CDR1 SGHAT and CDR2 FQNNGV. This chain's CDR3 is CASSLRTGGNEKLFF. CDR3 coding DNA: TGTGCCAGCAGCCTCCGGACAGGAGGTAATGAAAAACTGTTTTTT.

This clone appeared once. The chain links TRBV5-8 to TRBJ2-3; no reliable D call. The CDR3 consists of 15 residues. Germline V gives CDR1 SGHTS, CDR2 YDEGEE. V lost 2 bases and J lost 0, with 10 bases in between. The CDR3 reads CASSLETPSTDTQYF. As DNA, the CDR3 is TGTGCCAGCAGCTTAGAGACACCTAGCACAGATACGCAGTATTTT.

This chain uses TRBV9 with TRBJ2-3, with 9 bases aligning to TRBD1. Germline CDR1 SGDLS, CDR2 YYNGEE. The CDR3 is 16 residues long. J was trimmed by 2 bases and V by 0 bases; bases with no gene match: 4. The CDR3 loop reads CASSVVGQGYTDTQYF. CDR3 bases: TGTGCCAGCAGCGTAGTAGGACAGGGGTACACAGATACGCAGTATTTT.

The rearrangement joins TRBV14 to TRBJ2-5; 14 nucleotides align to TRBD2. After removal of 6 bases from V and 5 bases from J, the junction contained 5 bases not matched to a gene. This CDR3 has 15 residues. The germline V gene has CDR1 SGHDN and CDR2 FVKESK. In DNA, the CDR3 is TGTGCCAGCAGTCGACTAGCGGGGGGGCCGGAGACCCAGTACTTC. It specifies CASSRLAGGPETQYF.

V is TRBV7-2 and J is TRBJ1-6; 9 nucleotides line up with TRBD1. CDR3 size: 14 residues. In germline, CDR1 is SGHTA, CDR2 FQGNSA. The trim removed 5 bases at V and 8 bases at J, leaving 4 bases unmatched. The CDR3 here is CASSLGQGYSPLHF. The CDR3 DNA is TGTGCCAGCAGCCTGGGACAGGGATATTCACCCCTCCACTTT.

The rearrangement uses TRBV28 and TRBJ1-3, with 7 bases fitting TRBD1. Germline CDR1 is MDHEN and CDR2 is SYDVKM. CDR3 length: 16 amino acids. V was clipped by 5 bases and J by 0 bases; unmatched bases: 7. The CDR3 here is CASSPTGDISGNTIYF. DNA for the CDR3: TGTGCCAGCAGTCCTACAGGGGATATCTCTGGAAACACCATATATTTT.

The chain has TRBV27 and TRBJ2-5; 7 bases fit TRBD1. Trimming removed 4 bases from V and 2 bases from J; junction bases left unmatched: 4. Germline loops: CDR1 MNHEY, CDR2 SMNVEV (reference sequence). The length of the CDR3 is 14 residues. The CDR3 nucleotides are TGTGCCAGCAGTTCATCGACAGGGCAAGAGACCCAGTACTTC. It encodes CASSSSTGQETQYF.

The chain couples TRBV6-4 to TRBJ2-3; 9 nucleotides match TRBD2. The CDR3 is 14 residues long. Trimming removed 2 bases from V and 4 bases from J; junction bases left unmatched: 1. CDR1 and CDR2 (germline): MRHNA, SNTAGT. The CDR3 here is CASSDGGGADTQYF. The DNA for the CDR3 is TGTGCCAGCAGTGACGGCGGGGGGGCAGATACGCAGTATTTT.

This chain connects TRBV5-5 to TRBJ1-5; 9 nucleotides line up with TRBD1. The length of the CDR3 is 14 residues. The germline V gene has CDR1 SGHKS and CDR2 YYEKEE (reference sequence). V shed 3 bases, J shed 5 bases, and the junction held 3 bases outside the gene matches. Here the CDR3 reads CASSWGQGDQPQHF. CDR3 in DNA: TGTGCCAGCAGCTGGGGACAGGGAGATCAGCCCCAGCATTTT.

The table lists this clone with a few counts. This chain joins TRBV5-1 and TRBJ1-4, with 10 bases matching TRBD1. The V segment lost 2 bases and the J segment 0 bases; nucleotides outside the gene matches: 4. Germline V gene sequence: CDR1 SGHRS, CDR2 YFSETQ. The CDR3 has 17 amino acids. The CDR3 reads CASSLGTGAATNEKLFF. CDR3 sequence (DNA): TGCGCCAGCAGCTTAGGGACAGGGGCCGCAACTAATGAAAAACTGTTTTTT.

The chain combines TRBV5-6 with TRBJ1-5; D gene unclear. V lost 1 base and J lost 0, with 8 bases in between. In germline, CDR1 is SGHDT, CDR2 YYEEEE. The CDR3 spans 15 residues. The CDR3 reads CASSLYGYSNQPQHF. The CDR3 region has the DNA TGTGCCAGCAGCTTGTACGGTTATAGCAATCAGCCCCAGCATTTT. The whole variable domain, filled in from reference TRBV5-6 and TRBJ1-5, reads DAGVTQSPTHLIKTRGQQVTLRCSPKSGHDTVSWYQQALGQGPQFIFQYYEEEERQRGNFPDRFSGHQFPNYSSELNVNALLLGDSALYLCASSLYGYSNQPQHFGDGTRLSIL.

The chain combines TRBV6-1 with TRBJ2-3, with 10 bases lining up with TRBD2. The V and J ends lost 4 bases and 4 bases, in that order; junction bases with no gene match: 11. The CDR3 covers 17 residues. Germline assignment: CDR1 MNHNS and CDR2 SASEGT. As DNA, the CDR3 is TGTGCCAGCAGTGGCCTGGAAGCGGGGGGGCTACCAGATACGCAGTATTTT. Translating it yields CASSGLEAGGLPDTQYF.

The V gene is TRBV7-6, the J gene TRBJ1-1; the D is unclear. The CDR3 extends over 13 amino acids. The ends were cut back, 5 bases at V and 1 base at J, with 8 bases in the middle. Germline V CDR1 and CDR2: SGHVS, FNYEAQ. The CDR3 loop is CASSPAWNTEAFF. The CDR3 DNA follows: TGTGCCAGCAGCCCCGCGTGGAACACTGAAGCTTTCTTT.

The chain employs TRBV6-1 and TRBJ1-5, with TRBD1 matching over 10 bases. From germline, CDR1 is MNHNS and CDR2 SASEGT. Unmatched junction bases numbered 5, after V lost 4 bases and J lost 5 bases. The CDR3 covers 15 residues. The CDR3 DNA sequence: TGTGCCAGCAGTGCACGGACAGGGGGTTATCAGCCCCAGCATTTT. Protein sequence: CASSARTGGYQPQHF.

The chain combines TRBV7-9 with TRBJ2-2; perhaps TRBD2 as D (5 bases). Germline lookup yields CDR1 SEHNR and CDR2 FQNEAQ (reference sequence). The CDR3 runs 15 residues. V was shortened by 3 bases and J by 5 bases, with 13 bases between the two germline ends. Here the CDR3 reads CASSFRDPRTGELFF. In DNA, the CDR3 is TGTGCCAGCAGCTTTCGGGATCCTCGAACCGGGGAGCTGTTTTTT. The full variable domain, in which reference TRBV7-9 and TRBJ2-2 provide the parts outside the CDR3, is DTGVSQNPRHKITKRGQNVTFRCDPISEHNRLYWYRQTLGQGPEFLTYFQNEAQLEKSRLLSDRFSAERPKGSFSTLEIQRTEQGDSAMYLCASSFRDPRTGELFFGEGSRLTVL.